Listed below are T cell receptor beta chains from one sample, sequenced in a study of siplizumab effects on memory and regulatory T cells. The assay was immunoSEQ multiplex PCR, and TCRdb's table has in-frame clones only and misses some. Seen here are around 72,000 clones, about 90% observed once, and the top ten hold over 25%. The sequenced sample consisted of CD8+ T cells sorted from blood. The receptors here all came from a human donor in good health. Each CDR3 is given with its conserved first and last residue. Each record gives: D gene, J gene, V gene, clone size, CDR3 DNA, CDR3 protein. D genes are given only for firm matches. Clone size is given for some rows only: seen once, a few or many times, or a class if the clone is expanded.

D gene: TRBD1; J gene: TRBJ1-3; V gene: TRBV19; clone size: .; CDR3 DNA: TGTGCCAGTAGTACAGGGGGCTTCTCTGGAAACACCATATATTTT; CDR3 protein: CASSTGGFSGNTIYF
D gene: TRBD2; J gene: TRBJ2-1; V gene: TRBV11-2; clone size: .; CDR3 DNA: TGTGCCAGCAGCTTCCTAGCGGGAGGGAATGAGCAGTTCTTC; CDR3 protein: CASSFLAGGNEQFF
D gene: .; J gene: TRBJ2-7; V gene: TRBV5-5; clone size: .; CDR3 DNA: TGTGCCAGCAGCTTTAATTCCTACGAGCAGTACTTC; CDR3 protein: CASSFNSYEQYF
D gene: .; J gene: TRBJ2-7; V gene: TRBV20-1; clone size: .; CDR3 DNA: TGCAGTGCTAGAGATTATCGGGAGCAGTACTTC; CDR3 protein: CSARDYREQYF
D gene: TRBD2; J gene: TRBJ2-7; V gene: TRBV6-5; clone size: .; CDR3 DNA: TGTGCCAGCAGTTACGGGCTAGCGGGGGGGTACGAGCAGTACTTC; CDR3 protein: CASSYGLAGGYEQYF
D gene: TRBD2; J gene: TRBJ2-5; V gene: TRBV6-6; clone size: .; CDR3 DNA: TGTGCCAGCACCCTAGCGGGGGGGCAAGAGACCCAGTACTTC; CDR3 protein: CASTLAGGQETQYF
D gene: .; J gene: TRBJ1-2; V gene: TRBV5-4; clone size: .; CDR3 DNA: TGTGCCAGCAGCTTGACAGGGAATGATGGCTACACCTTC; CDR3 protein: CASSLTGNDGYTF
D gene: .; J gene: TRBJ1-1; V gene: TRBV6-1; clone size: .; CDR3 DNA: TGTGCCAGCAGCGGACCAGTTAACACTGAAGCTTTCTTT; CDR3 protein: CASSGPVNTEAFF
D gene: TRBD2; J gene: TRBJ2-1; V gene: TRBV11-2; clone size: .; CDR3 DNA: TGTGCCAGCAGCTTAGGGACTAGCGGATACAATGAGCAGTTCTTC; CDR3 protein: CASSLGTSGYNEQFF
D gene: .; J gene: TRBJ2-1; V gene: TRBV27; clone size: .; CDR3 DNA: TGTGCCAGCAGTTTCAGCATGAACAATGAGCAGTTCTTC; CDR3 protein: CASSFSMNNEQFF
D gene: .; J gene: TRBJ2-7; V gene: TRBV7-8; clone size: .; CDR3 DNA: TGTGCCAGCAGCCATCTTTACGAGCAGTACTTC; CDR3 protein: CASSHLYEQYF
D gene: TRBD2; J gene: TRBJ2-7; V gene: TRBV4-1; clone size: .; CDR3 DNA: TGCGCCAGCAGCCAACTAGCGGGAGGTATCTACGAGCAGTACTTC; CDR3 protein: CASSQLAGGIYEQYF
D gene: .; J gene: TRBJ1-1; V gene: TRBV28; clone size: .; CDR3 DNA: TGTGCCAGCAGACTAGGGGGAAACACTGAAGCTTTCTTT; CDR3 protein: CASRLGGNTEAFF
D gene: TRBD2; J gene: TRBJ2-1; V gene: TRBV19; clone size: once; CDR3 DNA: TGTGCCAGTAGTAGGTCTAGCGGGGACCACTCCTACAATGAGCAGTTCTTC; CDR3 protein: CASSRSSGDHSYNEQFF
D gene: TRBD1; J gene: TRBJ1-2; V gene: TRBV7-9; clone size: .; CDR3 DNA: TGTGCCAGCAGCCCCCGGGACAGGTACTACGGCTACACCTTC; CDR3 protein: CASSPRDRYYGYTF
D gene: TRBD1; J gene: TRBJ1-6; V gene: TRBV2; clone size: .; CDR3 DNA: TGTGCCAGCAGCCGACAGGGAACGTCCTATAATTCACCCCTCCACTTT; CDR3 protein: CASSRQGTSYNSPLHF
D gene: .; J gene: TRBJ2-5; V gene: TRBV9; clone size: .; CDR3 DNA: TGTGCCAGCAGCGAGTGGTCCGGGGGAGGAGAGACCCAGTACTTC; CDR3 protein: CASSEWSGGGETQYF
D gene: TRBD2; J gene: TRBJ2-7; V gene: TRBV5-4; clone size: .; CDR3 DNA: TGTGCCACGGCCGGGACTAGCGGCTCCTACGAGCAGTACTTC; CDR3 protein: CATAGTSGSYEQYF
D gene: TRBD1; J gene: TRBJ2-7; V gene: TRBV19; clone size: once; CDR3 DNA: TGTGCCAGTAGGGACAGGGGTTCCTACGAGCAGTACTTC; CDR3 protein: CASRDRGSYEQYF
D gene: .; J gene: TRBJ1-4; V gene: TRBV13; clone size: .; CDR3 DNA: TGTGCCAGCAGCTCCCCGGGGGATGAAAAACTGTTTTTT; CDR3 protein: CASSSPGDEKLFF
D gene: .; J gene: TRBJ2-3; V gene: TRBV11-2; clone size: .; CDR3 DNA: TGTGCCAGCAGCTTAGGCCTGGATGGGGATACGCAGTATTTT; CDR3 protein: CASSLGLDGDTQYF
D gene: .; J gene: TRBJ2-1; V gene: TRBV21-1; clone size: .; CDR3 DNA: TGTGCCAGCAGCCTTCACGGGGGGCGCGATGAGAATGAGCAGTTCTTC; CDR3 protein: CASSLHGGRDENEQFF
D gene: .; J gene: TRBJ1-1; V gene: TRBV10-1; clone size: .; CDR3 DNA: TGCGCCAGCAGTGACCTCGGAACGCCAGACACTGAAGCTTTCTTT; CDR3 protein: CASSDLGTPDTEAFF
D gene: TRBD1; J gene: TRBJ1-1; V gene: TRBV13; clone size: .; CDR3 DNA: TGTGCCAGCAGCTTATGGACCGGGACAGTCATCTCCAACTTT; CDR3 protein: CASSLWTGTVISNF
D gene: .; J gene: TRBJ2-7; V gene: TRBV29-1; clone size: .; CDR3 DNA: TGCAGCGTTGAACTTGGGTACGAGCAGTACTTC; CDR3 protein: CSVELGYEQYF